This T cell receptor (beta chain) was sequenced for a study of blood T cells in healthy people across ages. For the second PCR, which ran for 7 to 11 cycles, a sample-barcoded 5' primer and a J-beta primer mix were used. MiXCR was run by TCRdb on the 5' RACE reads, yielding one entry per CDR3 protein. Altogether 1.5 million to 2 million distinct CDR3 sequences are present, 28% being singletons, with the ten largest covering about 7.7%. This clonotype appeared a few times. Its antigen is as yet unknown. Per the germline V gene, CDR1 is SEHNR and CDR2 is FQNEAQ (reference sequence). V lost 3 bases, J lost 3 bases, and 11 bases lay in between. The CDR3 is 14 residues long. Study-level findings and limits: In long-lived donors, naive CD4+ cell counts and diversity exceeded those of aged donors.

The clonotype originates from a woman aged 25-40 years in good health. The chain recombines TRBV7-9 with TRBJ1-2; possible D gene TRBD1, 5 bases. Sequenced: blood. CDR3 sequence reads: CASSFTGRDYGYTF. The CDR3 DNA follows: TGTGCCAGCAGCTTTACGGGACGGGACTATGGCTACACCTTC.